The 27 T cell receptor beta chains presented below share a single source sample, sequenced in a study of graft-versus-host responses after intestinal transplantation. Assay used: immunoSEQ multiplex PCR; TCRdb lists only in-frame clones, some missing. The data contain around 95,000 clones, roughly 87% of them singletons. Which antigens these TCRs recognize remains unknown. The sequencing used unstimulated CD4+ T cells sorted from spleen or lymph node cells, collected before transplant. The receptor source for this set is a human donor who was the organ donor for an intestinal transplant.

This chain uses TRBV7-9 with TRBJ2-2; the D is unclear. V lost 1 base to trimming and J lost 5 bases, with 11 bases between them. CDR1 is SEHNR, CDR2 FQNEAQ, per germline (reference sequence). The CDR3 spans 15 residues. In nucleotides, the CDR3 is TGTGCCAGCAGCTTAGGGGTAGGAATGACCGGGGAGCTGTTTTTT. Translation: CASSLGVGMTGELFF.

This chain joins TRBV20-1 and TRBJ1-4; TRBD1 matches at 10 bases. Per the germline V gene, CDR1 is DFQATT and CDR2 is SNEGSKA (reference sequence). The CDR3 consists of 11 residues. In DNA, the CDR3 is TGCGGGGGACAGGGGAGGGCAAAACTGTTTTTT. It specifies CGGQGRAKLFF.

J is TRBJ2-7 and V is TRBV6-5; D is possibly TRBD2 (6 bases). Trimming stripped 6 bases from V and 6 bases from J, with 15 bases between. The CDR3 extends over 13 amino acids. Per germline, CDR1 MNHEY and CDR2 SVGAGI. The CDR3 DNA reads as TGTGCCAGCAGGGGGAGGTGGGTGGCCGAGCAGTACTTC. Translating gives CASRGRWVAEQYF.

The genes are TRBV5-6 and TRBJ1-5; unclear D gene. This CDR3 is built from 16 residues. Germline CDR1 reads SGHDT; CDR2 reads YYEEEE. Trimming left V 1 base short and J 2 bases short, with 13 bases between. CDR3 nucleotide sequence: TGTGCCAGCAGCTTGCGCGGTAGGGTCGGCAATCAGCCCCAGCATTTT. Its protein product is CASSLRGRVGNQPQHF.

This clone has just a few counts. The rearrangement links TRBV7-8 to TRBJ2-2, with 7 nucleotides matching TRBD1. Germline V gene lookup returns CDR1 SGHVS and CDR2 FQNEAQ. The junction had 5 bases not matched to a gene; V was cut back by 6 bases and J by 4 bases. The length of the CDR3 is 14 residues. In DNA form, the CDR3 reads TGTGCCAGCAGTACGGGACAGTCCACCGGGGAGCTGTTTTTT. Amino acid sequence: CASSTGQSTGELFF.

DNA for the CDR3: TGCGCCAGCAGGGGACCTCTTAGCACAGATACGCAGTATTTT. Its translation is CASRGPLSTDTQYF. V gene TRBV5-1 combines with J gene TRBJ2-3; perhaps D is TRBD1 or TRBD2 (5 bases each). Germline V gene sequence: CDR1 SGHRS, CDR2 YFSETQ. There are 14 residues in the CDR3. Trimming pared 5 bases from V and 0 bases from J, leaving 10 bases between.

The chain links TRBV7-2 to TRBJ1-1, with unresolved D. The CDR3 has 13 amino acids. The germline CDR1 and CDR2 sequences are SGHTA and FQGNSA. Trimming left V 4 bases short and J 0 bases short, with 6 bases between. CDR3 in amino acids: CASSWTMNTEAFF. The CDR3, as DNA: TGTGCCAGCAGCTGGACTATGAACACTGAAGCTTTCTTT.

This chain joins TRBV30 and TRBJ1-6, with 9 bases matching TRBD1. This CDR3 spans 14 amino acids. CDR1 is GTSNPN, CDR2 SVGIG, per germline (reference sequence). With 7 bases clipped from V and 7 bases from J, the junction kept 8 bases outside the gene matches. In DNA form, the CDR3 reads TGTGCCTTGGGACAGGGAAGGGTGAATTCACCCCTCCACTTT. It yields the protein CALGQGRVNSPLHF.

The J gene is TRBJ2-5, the V gene TRBV18; D unresolved. V was trimmed by 3 bases and J by 1 base, leaving 12 bases between them. CDR1 is KGHSH, CDR2 LQKENI, per germline. This CDR3 is 15 amino acids long. The CDR3: CASSPLGRSQETQYF. The DNA for the CDR3 is TGTGCCAGCTCACCTTTAGGCAGGTCCCAAGAGACCCAGTACTTC.

V and J are TRBV6-5 and TRBJ2-3; D may correspond to TRBD1 or TRBD2 (5 bases each). V lost 4 bases and J 6 bases, leaving 17 bases between the germline ends. The germline V gene has CDR1 MNHEY and CDR2 SVGAGI. The CDR3 totals 15 residues. CDR3 bases: TGTGCCAGCAGTTCAAAGCGCGGTGGGACGGATACGCAGTATTTT. The encoded protein is CASSSKRGGTDTQYF.

This clone was seen a few times. The chain combines TRBV2 with TRBJ1-1; D remains ambiguous. Germline CDR1 and CDR2: SNHLY and FYNNEI. V was shortened by 4 bases and J by 10 bases, with 7 bases between the two germline ends. The CDR3 sequence is 10 residues long. In DNA, the CDR3 is TGTGCCAGCAGTGCCAGCAGAGCTTTCTTT. Translating it yields CASSASRAFF.

This chain joins TRBV28 and TRBJ1-2, with TRBD1 as a possible D gene (5 bases). This CDR3 has 14 amino acids. Germline CDR1 and CDR2: MDHEN and SYDVKM. Trimming cost V 7 bases and J 1 base, with 13 bases left between them. The CDR3: CASNTGGFNYGYTF. Written as DNA, the CDR3 is TGTGCCAGCAACACGGGGGGTTTTAACTATGGCTACACCTTC.

The chain joins TRBV18 to TRBJ1-1; 8 bases line up with TRBD1. The CDR3 is 15 residues long. Germline V CDR1 and CDR2: KGHSH, LQKENI. Trimming cost V 3 bases and J 3 bases; bases outside gene matches: 6. DNA for the CDR3: TGTGCCAGCTCACCGGGACAGGAAGGATACACTGAAGCTTTCTTT. Translating gives CASSPGQEGYTEAFF.

This chain connects TRBV28 to TRBJ1-3; D gene uncertain. The CDR3 length is 14 residues. With 0 bases removed from V and 6 bases from J, the gap between germline ends came to 9 bases. Per the germline V gene, CDR1 is MDHEN and CDR2 is SYDVKM. The CDR3 bases are TGTGCCAGCAGTTTATGGGGAGGTGAAAACACCATATATTTT. Amino acid sequence: CASSLWGGENTIYF.

The CDR3: CASSQYAWPQYF. The CDR3 DNA reads as TGTGCCAGCAGCCAATACGCTTGGCCGCAGTATTTT. The chain is built from TRBV14 and TRBJ2-3, with no clear D. The CDR3 runs 12 residues. Germline-derived CDR1 and CDR2 are SGHDN and FVKESK. Trimming shortened V by 2 bases and J by 10 bases, and 10 bases separated the two germline ends.

V usage is TRBV5-1 and J usage is TRBJ1-1, with D hard to call. The V gene's germline CDR1 is SGHRS and CDR2 YFSETQ. CDR3 length: 15 amino acids. The V end lost 2 bases, the J end lost 6 bases, and 17 bases lay between the germline ends. For the CDR3, the DNA is TGCGCCAGCAGCTTATCATCGGCGGGTTACTCTGAAGCTTTCTTT. Amino acid sequence: CASSLSSAGYSEAFF.

The gene calls are TRBV6-6 and TRBJ1-4, with TRBD1 identical over 8 bases. The germline V gene encodes CDR1 MNHNY and CDR2 SVGAGI (reference sequence). V gave up 2 bases and J gave up 6 bases; unmatched junction bases: 8. The CDR3 covers 16 residues. The CDR3 loop reads CASSYTPGGIDEKLFF. The CDR3 DNA is TGTGCCAGCAGTTACACTCCAGGGGGCATAGATGAAAAACTGTTTTTT.

This chain connects TRBV19 to TRBJ1-2; no clear D. The CDR3 extends over 13 amino acids. Germline loops: CDR1 LNHDA, CDR2 SQIVND (reference sequence). V was trimmed by 1 base and J by 1 base, leaving 4 bases between them. The DNA of the CDR3 is TGTGCCAGTAGTATAGGTGTTAACTATGGCTACACCTTC. Translation gives CASSIGVNYGYTF.

The chain combines TRBV18 with TRBJ2-3; D unclear. The CDR3 is 13 amino acids. CDR1 KGHSH and CDR2 LQKENI come from the germline V gene. V was clipped by 1 base and J by 1 base, with 3 bases between them. In DNA form, the CDR3 reads TGTGCCAGCTCACCACAGGGCACAGATACGCAGTATTTT. Encoded protein: CASSPQGTDTQYF.

This chain joins TRBV4-2 and TRBJ2-3, with D perhaps TRBD1 (6 bases). Germline V lookup: CDR1 LGHNA, CDR2 YNFKEQ. V was clipped by 0 bases and J by 4 bases, with 14 bases between them. The CDR3 runs 16 residues. CDR3 sequence reads: CASSQDIQGSADTQYF. CDR3 nucleotide sequence: TGTGCCAGCAGCCAAGATATCCAGGGGAGCGCAGATACGCAGTATTTT.

The rearrangement uses TRBV6-6 and TRBJ1-5; tentative D call: TRBD1 (5 bases). The ends were cut back, 9 bases at V and 4 bases at J, with 10 bases in the middle. In germline, CDR1 is MNHNY, CDR2 SVGAGI (reference sequence). The CDR3 covers 12 residues. In DNA form, the CDR3 reads TGTGCCAGTGGGACCAGGAATCAGCCCCAGCATTTT. Its translation: CASGTRNQPQHF.

The rearrangement links TRBV6-5 to TRBJ2-5; 10 bases agree with TRBD2. The CDR3 length is 15 residues. Trimming took 1 base from V and 9 from J; bases not matched to a gene: 8. From germline, CDR1 is MNHEY and CDR2 SVGAGI. Written as DNA, the CDR3 is TGTGCCAGCAGTTACTTGGGGTCTAGCGGGGGTTCCCAGTACTTC. Translation: CASSYLGSSGGSQYF.

This clone was counted between two and nine times. The chain recombines TRBV28 with TRBJ1-4; 10 nucleotides line up with TRBD1. Trimming removed 2 bases from V and 8 bases from J; junction bases left unmatched: 5. Germline V gene lookup returns CDR1 MDHEN and CDR2 SYDVKM. CDR3 size: 15 residues. CDR3 in DNA: TGTGCCAGCAGTTTACCGGACAGGGGGAAAGAAAAACTGTTTTTT. Amino acid sequence: CASSLPDRGKEKLFF.

This clone came up once. V usage is TRBV28 and J usage is TRBJ1-5; a possible D gene is TRBD1 (6 bases). There are 16 residues in the CDR3. Per germline, CDR1 MDHEN and CDR2 SYDVKM. V was shortened by 5 bases and J by 6 bases, with 20 bases between the two germline ends. CDR3 sequence reads: CASSEGGQVGAQPQHF. CDR3 nucleotide sequence: TGTGCCAGCAGTGAGGGGGGGCAGGTCGGCGCTCAGCCCCAGCATTTT.

The rearrangement joins TRBV19 to TRBJ1-5; D is perhaps TRBD1 (5 bases). The CDR3 sequence is 16 residues long. Germline V gene sequence: CDR1 LNHDA, CDR2 SQIVND (reference sequence). V was clipped by 9 bases and J by 3 bases, with 21 bases between them. The CDR3 region is CARRTDEGQDNQPQHF. CDR3 bases: TGTGCCAGGCGGACGGATGAGGGGCAGGACAATCAGCCCCAGCATTTT.

The rearrangement uses TRBV11-2 and TRBJ1-5; TRBD1 is a possible D gene (6 bases). This CDR3 is 14 amino acids long. Germline V gene data show CDR1 as SGHAT and CDR2 as FQNNGV. The V and J ends lost 5 bases and 5 bases respectively, with 13 bases between them. CDR3 nucleotide sequence: TGTGCCAGCAGCCCCCCAGGGGTGCATCAGCCCCAGCATTTT. As protein: CASSPPGVHQPQHF. Looking up the rest from reference TRBV11-2 and TRBJ1-5 gives the full variable domain: EAGVAQSPRYKIIEKRQSVAFWCNPISGHATLYWYQQILGQGPKLLIQFQNNGVVDDSQLPKDRFSAERLKGVDSTLKIQPAKLEDSAVYLCASSPPGVHQPQHFGDGTRLSIL.

This clone is a singleton in its sample. The genes are TRBV2 and TRBJ2-3, with 12 bases lining up with TRBD2. V dropped 8 bases and J dropped 7; count of bases not matched to a gene: 7. There are 14 residues in the CDR3. From germline, CDR1 is SNHLY and CDR2 FYNNEI. The CDR3 sequence is CASWTSGVRNTQYF. For the CDR3, the DNA is TGTGCCAGCTGGACTAGCGGGGTAAGGAATACGCAGTATTTT.